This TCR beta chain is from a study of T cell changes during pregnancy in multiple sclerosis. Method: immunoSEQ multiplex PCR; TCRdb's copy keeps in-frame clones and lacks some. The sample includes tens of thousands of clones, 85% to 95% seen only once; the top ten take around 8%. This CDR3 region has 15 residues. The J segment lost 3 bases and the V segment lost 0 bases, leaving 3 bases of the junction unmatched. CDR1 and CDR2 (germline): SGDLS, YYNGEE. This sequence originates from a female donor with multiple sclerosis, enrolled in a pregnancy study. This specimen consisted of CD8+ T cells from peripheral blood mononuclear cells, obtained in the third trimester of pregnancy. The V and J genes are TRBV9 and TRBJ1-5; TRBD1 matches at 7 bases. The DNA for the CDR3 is TGTGCCAGCAGCGTAGGGGACAGCCCCAATCAGCCCCAGCATTTT. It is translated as CASSVGDSPNQPQHF.